This T cell receptor (beta chain) was sequenced during a study of resident and recirculating memory T cells in vitiligo. The CDR3 has 15 residues. Losses at the gene ends were 4 bases for V and 7 bases for J; bases not matched to a gene: 9. Looked up from germline, CDR1 is LGHNA and CDR2 is YSLEER. Only in-frame clones appear in the TCRdb table, and some are missing; sequencing was by immunoSEQ multiplex PCR. The sample holds around 76,000 clones, roughly nine tenths seen once. The TCR sequence derives from a male donor with vitiligo. The material sequenced was blood. This sequence joins TRBV4-3 and TRBJ2-7, with TRBD1 matching over 11 bases. The CDR3 sequence is CASSPSGTGGREQYF. The CDR3 DNA follows: TGCGCCAGCAGCCCCTCCGGGACAGGGGGGAGGGAGCAGTACTTC.